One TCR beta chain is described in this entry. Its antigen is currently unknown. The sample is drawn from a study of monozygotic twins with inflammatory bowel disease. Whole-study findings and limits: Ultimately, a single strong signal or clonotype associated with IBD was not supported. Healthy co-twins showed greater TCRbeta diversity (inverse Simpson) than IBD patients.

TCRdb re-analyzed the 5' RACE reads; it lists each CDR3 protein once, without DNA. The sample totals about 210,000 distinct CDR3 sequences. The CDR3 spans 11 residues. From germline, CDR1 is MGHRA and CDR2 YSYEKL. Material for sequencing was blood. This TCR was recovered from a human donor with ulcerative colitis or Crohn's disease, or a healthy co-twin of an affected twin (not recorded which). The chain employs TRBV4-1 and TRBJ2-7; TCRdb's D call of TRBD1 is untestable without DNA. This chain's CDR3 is CASSRGTLQYF.